One and the same sample provided the 4 T cell receptor beta chains below, sequenced in a study of cytomegalovirus exposure and HLA in healthy donors. Primers: 60 Vbeta forward and 13 Jbeta reverse. The method was immunoSEQ multiplex PCR; TCRdb's version includes in-frame clones alone and lacks a portion of them. This sample has more than 100,000 clones; around three quarters occur once, and the top ten carry 1%. The source material was PBMCs. The origin of the receptors is a man between 40 and 49 years old in good health and CMV-seronegative.

This chain links TRBV21-1 with TRBJ2-7; no check of the table's D call, TRBD2, against the DNA was made. TRBV21-1 is described as a pseudogene. This CDR3 region has 15 residues. The CDR3 DNA reads as TGTGCCAGCAGCAAAGGCGGGGAAACTGCCTACGAGCAGTACTTC. Its protein product is CASSKGGETAYEQYF.

V and J are TRBV5-4 and TRBJ2-5; 11 bases line up with TRBD2. The CDR3 consists of 16 residues. The trim removed 5 bases at V and 1 base at J, leaving 7 bases unmatched. Germline V gene data show CDR1 as SGHNT and CDR2 as YYREEE (reference sequence). The CDR3 spells CASRQTSGGFQETQYF. As DNA, the CDR3 is TGTGCCAGCAGGCAAACTAGCGGGGGTTTCCAAGAGACCCAGTACTTC.

The CDR3 region is CASSLSGGRQETQYF. Here the CDR3 DNA reads TGTGCCAGCAGTTTATCGGGCGGGAGGCAAGAGACCCAGTACTTC. The chain joins TRBV27 to TRBJ2-5, with TRBD2 identical over 8 bases. The junction had 2 bases not matched to a gene; V was cut back by 0 bases and J by 2 bases. CDR1 MNHEY and CDR2 SMNVEV come from the germline V gene (reference sequence). The CDR3 has 15 residues.

This clone was seen only a few times. The chain carries TRBV28 and TRBJ2-1, with 9 positions matching TRBD2. V lost 8 bases and J lost 7; bases outside the gene matches: 12. CDR3 length equals 15 residues. Per the germline V gene, CDR1 is MDHEN and CDR2 is SYDVKM. The CDR3 spells CASETLAGLLNEQFF. The CDR3 bases are TGTGCCAGCGAAACCCTAGCGGGGCTTTTGAATGAGCAGTTCTTC.